The clone carrying this TCR beta chain came up a few times. Its antigen is still unknown. The data originate from a study of early T cells in non-severe SARS-CoV-2 infection. Study details: Whole-blood bulk RNA, unsorted, was sequenced, and chains were unpaired.

The CDR3 loop spans 14 amino acids. Trimming stripped 2 bases from V and 5 bases from J, with 12 bases between. Germline CDR1 LGHDT, CDR2 YNNKEL (reference sequence). Study results and limitations: The VDJdb matching leaned toward anti-spike CD8 responses and overlooked private and CD4 specificities.

Unique molecular identifier tags were affixed to discrete cDNA molecules. Each CDR3 protein is one row after TCRdb ran MiXCR on the 5' RACE reads. The data contain some 62,000 distinct CDR3 sequences, almost 9.5% of them seen just once; the ten biggest clones take up over 1%. The specimen sequenced was whole blood. This receptor was obtained from an adult who was a healthcare worker with PCR-confirmed SARS-CoV-2 infection or an uninfected control (not recorded which). V gene TRBV3-1 combines with J gene TRBJ1-1; possibly TRBD1 for D (5 bases). In DNA form, the CDR3 reads TGTGCCAGCAGCCAAAACCTGGCAGGGACTGAAGCTTTCTTT. Translating it yields CASSQNLAGTEAFF.